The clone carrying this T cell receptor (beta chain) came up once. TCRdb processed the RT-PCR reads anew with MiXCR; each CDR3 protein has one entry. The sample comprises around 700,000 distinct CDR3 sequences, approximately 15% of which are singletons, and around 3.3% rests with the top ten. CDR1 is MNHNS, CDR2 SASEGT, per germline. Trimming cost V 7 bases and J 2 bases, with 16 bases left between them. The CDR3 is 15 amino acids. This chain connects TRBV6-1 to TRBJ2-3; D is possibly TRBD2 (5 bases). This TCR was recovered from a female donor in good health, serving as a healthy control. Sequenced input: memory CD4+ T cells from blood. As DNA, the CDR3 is TGTGCCAGCATTCCCCGGAGGCAATACACAGATACGCAGTATTTT. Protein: CASIPRRQYTDTQYF.